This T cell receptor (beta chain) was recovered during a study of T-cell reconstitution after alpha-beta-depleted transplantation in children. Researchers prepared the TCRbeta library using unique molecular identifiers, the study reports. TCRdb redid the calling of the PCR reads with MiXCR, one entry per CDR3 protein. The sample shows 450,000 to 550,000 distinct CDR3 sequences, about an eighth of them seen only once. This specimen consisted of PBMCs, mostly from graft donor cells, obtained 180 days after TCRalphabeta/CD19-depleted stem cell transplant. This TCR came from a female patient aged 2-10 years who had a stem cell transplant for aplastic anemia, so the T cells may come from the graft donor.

The CDR3 here is CASSYSINPGLNTEAFF. The CDR3 nucleotides read TGTGCCAGCAGTTACTCGATCAATCCAGGACTGAACACTGAAGCTTTCTTT. The chain recombines TRBV6-5 with TRBJ1-1; D gene uncertain. This CDR3 has 17 amino acids. The ends were cut back, 0 bases at V and 0 bases at J, with 14 bases in the middle. Germline CDR1 and CDR2: MNHEY and SVGAGI.